The 16 T cell receptor beta chains presented below share a single source sample, sequenced in a study of response to subunit inactivated influenza vaccine. MiXCR, applied by TCRdb to the RT-PCR reads, yields one record per CDR3 protein. The table lists 530,000 or so distinct CDR3 sequences, around 13% of them singletons. Here the sequenced sample was PBMCs from blood, taken roughly 13 days after vaccination. The source of these receptors is a man aged 50-60 years who received an inactivated influenza vaccine.

The J gene is TRBJ2-5, the V gene TRBV5-1; 8 bases fit TRBD2. CDR1 and CDR2 (germline): SGHRS, YFSETQ. The CDR3 extends over 15 amino acids. Trimming removed 1 base from V and 3 bases from J; junction bases left unmatched: 5. The CDR3: CASSLTSGSEETQYF. In nucleotides, the CDR3 is TGCGCCAGCAGCTTGACTAGCGGATCCGAAGAGACCCAGTACTTC.

Ten or more counts support this clonotype. The rearrangement joins TRBV25-1 to TRBJ2-1, with unresolved D. There are 12 residues in the CDR3. Germline values: CDR1 MGHDK, CDR2 SYGVNS. V was shortened by 0 bases and J by 10 bases, with 7 bases between the two germline ends. The CDR3 spells CASSEYFSEQFF. The DNA for the CDR3 is TGTGCCAGCAGTGAATATTTTTCCGAGCAGTTCTTC.

This chain links TRBV4-1 with TRBJ2-2, with 14 bases aligning to TRBD2. This CDR3 is built from 18 residues. The germline V gene has CDR1 MGHRA and CDR2 YSYEKL. Unmatched junction bases numbered 4, after V lost 2 bases and J lost 2 bases. CDR3 loop: CASSQPTSGRVNTGELFF. CDR3 coding DNA: TGCGCCAGCAGCCAACCGACTAGCGGGAGGGTAAACACCGGGGAGCTGTTTTTT.

This CDR3 is CASSFTGASYEQYF. CDR3 sequence (DNA): TGTGCCAGCAGCTTCACAGGGGCCTCCTACGAGCAGTACTTC. The rearrangement uses TRBV7-2 and TRBJ2-7, with 7 bases aligning to TRBD1. In germline, CDR1 is SGHTA, CDR2 FQGNSA. CDR3 length: 14 amino acids. Trimming took 3 bases from V and 0 from J; bases not matched to a gene: 2.

This clonotype was counted between two and nine times. The chain employs TRBV5-1 and TRBJ2-6; D not resolved. The CDR3 has 16 residues. The V gene's germline CDR1 is SGHRS and CDR2 YFSETQ. With 8 bases removed from V and 0 bases from J, the gap between germline ends came to 15 bases. The CDR3 bases are TGCGCCAGTATGGAGATCCAGAGCTCTGGGGCCAACGTCCTGACTTTC. It yields the protein CASMEIQSSGANVLTF.

The V and J genes are TRBV11-2 and TRBJ2-5, with D tentatively TRBD2 (6 bases). The CDR3 contains 15 residues. Germline loops: CDR1 SGHAT, CDR2 FQNNGV. V lost 5 bases, J lost 5 bases, and 18 bases lay in between. CDR3 bases: TGTGCCAGCAGCCTGAGTCGGGCGGGGATCGAGACCCAGTACTTC. As protein: CASSLSRAGIETQYF.

The table lists this clonotype with many counts. The gene calls are TRBV5-5 and TRBJ2-5; the D gene is possibly TRBD2 (5 bases). Germline loops: CDR1 SGHKS, CDR2 YYEKEE (reference sequence). The ends were cut back, 4 bases at V and 4 bases at J, with 17 bases in the middle. The CDR3 has 15 residues. CDR3 DNA sequence: TGTGCCAGCAGCCCCCATCAGCGGACCGGAGAGACCCAGTACTTC. Translating it yields CASSPHQRTGETQYF.

CDR3 in amino acids: CASSYLAGFETQYF. In DNA, the CDR3 is TGTGCCAGCAGTTACCTAGCGGGGTTCGAGACCCAGTACTTC. This chain joins TRBV6-2 or TRBV6-3 and TRBJ2-5, with 9 bases identical to TRBD2. The CDR3 has 14 residues. Trimming removed 2 bases from V and 5 bases from J; junction bases left unmatched: 3. Germline CDR1 is MNHEY and CDR2 is SVGEGT.

The chain joins TRBV2 to TRBJ2-7; TRBD1 agrees at 7 bases. CDR1 is SNHLY, CDR2 FYNNEI, per germline. V trimming: 8 bases; J trimming: 6 bases; junction bases outside the gene matches: 10. The CDR3 has 13 amino acids. CDR3 loop: CASLQDRDREQYF. The DNA of the CDR3 is TGTGCCAGCTTACAAGACAGGGATCGCGAGCAGTACTTC.

The CDR3 is CASSPYLMTGSSNQPQHF. As DNA, the CDR3 is TGTGCCAGCAGCCCTTACCTCATGACAGGGTCGAGCAATCAGCCCCAGCATTTT. The rearrangement joins TRBV4-2 to TRBJ1-5; 7 bases are a match to TRBD1. The CDR3 is 18 amino acids. CDR1 is LGHNA and CDR2 is YNFKEQ in the germline V gene. Germline trimming cut 4 bases from V and 1 base from J; bases unmatched to any gene: 13.

This clonotype has more than one count but fewer than ten. V gene TRBV5-4 combines with J gene TRBJ1-4, with D possibly matching TRBD1 (5 bases). The germline V gene encodes CDR1 SGHNT and CDR2 YYREEE (reference sequence). Between the trimmed V and J ends, which lost 0 bases and 4 bases, there was a span of 22 bases. This CDR3 contains 19 residues. CDR3 sequence: CASSLVPHFLGGLNEKLFF. The CDR3 DNA is TGTGCCAGCAGCTTGGTCCCACATTTCCTTGGGGGACTTAATGAAAAACTGTTTTTT.

This clonotype was recorded a few times. This chain links TRBV12-3 or TRBV12-4 with TRBJ2-5; possibly TRBD1 for D (6 bases). V lost 4 bases, J lost 4 bases, and 16 bases lay in between. This CDR3 comprises 15 residues. CDR3 sequence: CASSSGVTGGETQYF. The CDR3, as DNA: TGTGCCAGCAGTTCCGGCGTGACAGGAGGAGAGACCCAGTACTTC.

This clonotype was seen more than once but under ten times. The J gene is TRBJ2-1, the V gene TRBV30; 8 bases line up with TRBD1. Germline assignment: CDR1 GTSNPN and CDR2 SVGIG (reference sequence). The CDR3 runs 14 residues. V was pared by 7 bases and J by 9 bases, with 14 bases of the junction left unmatched. For the CDR3, the DNA is TGTGCCTTTTCCCTGGACAGGGCAGGGGGTGAGCAGTTCTTC. Translated, it gives CAFSLDRAGGEQFF.

This chain connects TRBV20-1 to TRBJ2-5; either TRBD1 or TRBD2 may supply D (6 bases each). This CDR3 spans 13 amino acids. CDR1 is DFQATT, CDR2 SNEGSKA, per germline (reference sequence). The ends were cut back, 3 bases at V and 6 bases at J, with 14 bases in the middle. The chain's CDR3 is CSASLGGRKTQYF. The CDR3 nucleotides are TGCAGTGCTAGTTTGGGGGGCAGGAAGACCCAGTACTTC.

This clonotype appeared many times. This rearrangement joins TRBV12-3 or TRBV12-4 to TRBJ2-2; 7 positions match TRBD1. The length of the CDR3 is 14 residues. V gave up 6 bases and J gave up 7 bases; unmatched junction bases: 8. DNA of the CDR3: TGTGCCAGCAGGACCGGGACAGTTAGCGGGGAGCTGTTTTTT. Its protein product is CASRTGTVSGELFF.

The chain is built from TRBV20-1 and TRBJ2-5; D perhaps matches TRBD2 (6 bases). The CDR3 is made up of 14 amino acids. Germline CDR1 DFQATT, CDR2 SNEGSKA (reference sequence). V lost 5 bases and J lost 4, with 17 bases in between. This CDR3 reads CSARRALGGETQYF. In DNA, the CDR3 is TGCAGTGCTCGGCGGGCTCTGGGGGGAGAGACCCAGTACTTC.